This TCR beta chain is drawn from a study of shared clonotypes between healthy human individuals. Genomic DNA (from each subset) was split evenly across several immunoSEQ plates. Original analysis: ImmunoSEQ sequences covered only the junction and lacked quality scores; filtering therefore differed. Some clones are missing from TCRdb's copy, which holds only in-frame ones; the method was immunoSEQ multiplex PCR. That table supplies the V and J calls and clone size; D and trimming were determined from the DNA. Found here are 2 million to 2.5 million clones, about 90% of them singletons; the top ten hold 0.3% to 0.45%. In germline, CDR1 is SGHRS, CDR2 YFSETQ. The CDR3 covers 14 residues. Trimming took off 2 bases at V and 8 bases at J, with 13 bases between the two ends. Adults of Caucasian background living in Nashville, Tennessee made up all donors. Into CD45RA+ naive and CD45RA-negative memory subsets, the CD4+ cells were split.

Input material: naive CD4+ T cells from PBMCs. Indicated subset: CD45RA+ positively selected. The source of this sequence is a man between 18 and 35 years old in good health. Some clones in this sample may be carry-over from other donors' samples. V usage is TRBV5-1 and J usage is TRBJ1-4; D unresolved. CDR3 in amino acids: CASSFTAVGEKLFF. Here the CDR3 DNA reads TGCGCCAGCAGCTTTACGGCTGTGGGCGAAAAACTGTTTTTT.